This T cell receptor (beta chain) was identified in a study of shared clonotypes between healthy human individuals. Study results and caveats: Clonotypes shared by all four donors outscored non-shared clonotypes in generation probability.

The ends lost 2 bases at V and 2 bases at J; junction bases unmatched: 4. This CDR3 has 15 residues. CDR1 KGHSH and CDR2 LQKENI come from the germline V gene. This clone was seen only a few times. Its antigen is currently unknown. Only Caucasian adults living in Nashville, Tennessee made up the donor group. The assay was carried out at the deep level. Replicate PCRs from sorted subsets contained around 200 ng DNA, which is tens of thousands of T cell genomes. Method: immunoSEQ multiplex PCR; TCRdb's copy keeps in-frame clones and lacks some. The sample consists of approximately 110,000 clones, about 67% of them appearing once.

The TCR comes from a woman in her twenties or thirties in good health. The chain joins TRBV18 to TRBJ2-7, with TRBD1 matching 9 bases. The material sequenced was memory CD8+ T cells sorted from blood. Subset: CD45RO+ cells pooled with CCR7-negative TemRA cells. In DNA form, the CDR3 reads TGTGCCAGCTCACCAAGGGACAGGGCAGCCTACGAGCAGTACTTC. As protein: CASSPRDRAAYEQYF.